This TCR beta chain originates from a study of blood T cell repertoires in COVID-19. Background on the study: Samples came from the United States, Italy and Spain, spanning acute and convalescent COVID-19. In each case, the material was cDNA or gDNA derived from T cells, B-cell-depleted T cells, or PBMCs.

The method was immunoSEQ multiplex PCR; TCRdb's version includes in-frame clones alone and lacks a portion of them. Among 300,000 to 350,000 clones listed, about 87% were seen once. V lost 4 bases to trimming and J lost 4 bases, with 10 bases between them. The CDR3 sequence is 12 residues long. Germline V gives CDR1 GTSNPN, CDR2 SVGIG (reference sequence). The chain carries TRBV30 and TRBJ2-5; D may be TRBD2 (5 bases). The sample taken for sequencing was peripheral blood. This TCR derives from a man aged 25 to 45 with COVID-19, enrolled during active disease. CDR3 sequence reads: CAWTRGGETQYF. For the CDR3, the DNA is TGTGCCTGGACCCGGGGTGGAGAGACCCAGTACTTC.